This TCR beta chain emerged from a study of T-cell reconstitution after alpha-beta-depleted transplantation in children. Germline V lookup: CDR1 DFQATT, CDR2 SNEGSKA (reference sequence). V lost 0 bases and J lost 2, with 18 bases in between. The CDR3 sequence is 17 residues long. As it was prepared, the TCRbeta library received unique molecular identifiers. MiXCR was run by TCRdb on the PCR reads, yielding one entry per CDR3 protein. The sample lists a few hundred thousand distinct CDR3 sequences, around 19% occurring once. The clonotype comes from a human donor who donated a stem cell graft to a child with acute lymphoblastic leukemia. V usage is TRBV20-1 and J usage is TRBJ2-3, with D maybe TRBD2 (6 bases). The specimen comprised PBMCs from the stem cell graft donor, sampled from the stem cell graft. DNA of the CDR3: TGCAGTGCTAGAGAAGGGAGTAGCGGACATTTCACAGATACGCAGTATTTT. Translating it yields CSAREGSSGHFTDTQYF.